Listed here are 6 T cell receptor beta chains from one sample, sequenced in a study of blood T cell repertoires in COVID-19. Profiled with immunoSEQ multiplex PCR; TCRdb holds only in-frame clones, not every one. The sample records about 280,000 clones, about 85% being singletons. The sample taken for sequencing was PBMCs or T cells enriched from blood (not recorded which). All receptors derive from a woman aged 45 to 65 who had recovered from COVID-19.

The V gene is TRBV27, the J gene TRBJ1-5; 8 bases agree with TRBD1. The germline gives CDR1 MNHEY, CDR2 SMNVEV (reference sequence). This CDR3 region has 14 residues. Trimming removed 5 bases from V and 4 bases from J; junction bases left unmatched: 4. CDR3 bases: TGTGCCAGCAGTGGACAGGGTCTGAATCAGCCCCAGCATTTT. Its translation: CASSGQGLNQPQHF.

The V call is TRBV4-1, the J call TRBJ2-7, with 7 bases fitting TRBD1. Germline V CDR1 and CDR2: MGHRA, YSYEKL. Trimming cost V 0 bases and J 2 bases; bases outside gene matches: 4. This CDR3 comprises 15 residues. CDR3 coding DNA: TGCGCCAGCAGCCAAGATGGGACAGATCCCTACGAGCAGTACTTC. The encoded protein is CASSQDGTDPYEQYF.

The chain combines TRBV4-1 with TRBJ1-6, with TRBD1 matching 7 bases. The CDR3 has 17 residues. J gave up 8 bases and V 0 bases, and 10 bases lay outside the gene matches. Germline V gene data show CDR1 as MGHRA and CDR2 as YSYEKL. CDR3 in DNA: TGCGCCAGCAGCCAAGAAGGAACAGGGGCTATTGATTCACCCCTCCACTTT. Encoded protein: CASSQEGTGAIDSPLHF.

CDR3 nucleotides: TGTGCCAGCAGTGAACTGGGGCTGAACACTGAAGCTTTCTTT. Translated: CASSELGLNTEAFF. The chain is built from TRBV2 and TRBJ1-1, with TRBD1 as a possible D gene (5 bases). Germline-derived CDR1 and CDR2 are SNHLY and FYNNEI. The CDR3 contains 14 residues. V was trimmed by 2 bases and J by 0 bases, leaving 7 bases between them.

The CDR3 DNA sequence: TGCGCCAGCAGTCCTAACAGGGAGCTCCGGGCGGTCACTGGGGATAATTCACCCCTCCACTTT. Residues: CASSPNRELRAVTGDNSPLHF. The chain links TRBV23-1 to TRBJ1-6; D may be TRBD1 (6 bases). TRBV23-1 is flagged as an ORF with uncertain function. Deletions cut 4 bases from V and 5 bases from J, with 30 bases between. The CDR3 is made up of 21 amino acids.

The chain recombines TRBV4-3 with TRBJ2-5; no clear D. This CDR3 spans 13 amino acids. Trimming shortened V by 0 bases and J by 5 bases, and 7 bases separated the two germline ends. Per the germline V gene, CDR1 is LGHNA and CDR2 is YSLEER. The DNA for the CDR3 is TGCGCCAGCAGCCAAGATAGATTGGAGACCCAGTACTTC. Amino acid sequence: CASSQDRLETQYF.